This TCR beta chain was captured by sequencing in a study of blood T cell repertoires in COVID-19. This clone was observed once. Sequencing used immunoSEQ multiplex PCR; TCRdb keeps in-frame clones, though not all of them. The sample lists approximately 170,000 clones, about 88% occurring once. The CDR3 is 16 residues long. V shed 5 bases and J shed 8 bases, with 24 bases lying between them. Germline CDR1 reads LNHDA; CDR2 reads SQIVND (reference sequence). The sample was PBMCs or T cells enriched from blood (not recorded which). The rearrangement uses TRBV19 and TRBJ1-2; possibly TRBD1 for D (6 bases). This receptor was taken from a woman aged 30 to 39 who had recovered from COVID-19. The CDR3 sequence: CASSSVGNRDPRGYTF. The CDR3 nucleotides are TGTGCCAGTAGTTCGGTGGGGAACAGGGACCCCAGAGGCTACACCTTC.